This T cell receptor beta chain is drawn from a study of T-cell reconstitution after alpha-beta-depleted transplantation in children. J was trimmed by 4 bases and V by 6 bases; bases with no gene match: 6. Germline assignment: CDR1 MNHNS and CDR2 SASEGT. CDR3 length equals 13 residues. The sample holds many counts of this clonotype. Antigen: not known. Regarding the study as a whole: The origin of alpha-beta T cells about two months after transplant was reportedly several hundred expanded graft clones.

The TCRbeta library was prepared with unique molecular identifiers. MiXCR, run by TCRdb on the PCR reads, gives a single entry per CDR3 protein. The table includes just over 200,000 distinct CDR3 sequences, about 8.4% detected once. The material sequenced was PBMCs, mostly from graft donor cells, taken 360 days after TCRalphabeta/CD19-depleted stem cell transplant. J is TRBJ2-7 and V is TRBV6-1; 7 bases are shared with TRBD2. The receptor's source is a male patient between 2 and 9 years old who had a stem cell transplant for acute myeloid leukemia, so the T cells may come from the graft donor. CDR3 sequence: CASSSPGLYEQYF. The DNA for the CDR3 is TGTGCCAGCAGCTCCCCGGGACTATACGAGCAGTACTTC.